There are a few counts of the clone carrying this TCR beta chain. Its antigen is still unknown. A much larger clone lies a single base off, so this may be a read error. A read error is likely, as this CDR3 ends without the conserved phenylalanine or tryptophan. This entry comes from a study of regulatory T cells in long-lasting Graves disease. Germline CDR1 SNHLY, CDR2 FYNNEI. The V and J ends lost 3 bases and 3 bases respectively, with 8 bases between them. The CDR3 length is 13 residues. HTBI primers from iRepertoire and Arm-PCR of CDR3 regions yielded the TCR beta libraries. Using its own MiXCR run on the multiplex PCR reads, TCRdb lists one record per CDR3 protein. The sample has around 400,000 distinct CDR3 sequences, less than 20% seen once. The time point was: newly diagnosed GD, antithyroid drugs for less than 3 months. Extracted PBMC RNA gave rise to the TCR library. A nine-milliliter sample of peripheral blood was drawn into EDTA tubes.

Findings and limits, study-wide: Repertoires from persistent disease leaned toward TRBV28, TRBJ1-2 and TRBJ2-5. Peripheral blood, not thyroid tissue, was the sole material studied.

The J gene is TRBJ1-1, the V gene TRBV2; D is possibly TRBD1 (5 bases). The origin of this receptor is a female donor with Graves disease. Sequencing used peripheral blood mononuclear cells (PBMCs), obtained at new diagnosis, from a patient treated with antithyroid drugs. The CDR3, as DNA: TGTGCCAGCAGTGACAGGGCGGACACTGAAGCTTTCCTT. This encodes CASSDRADTEAFL.